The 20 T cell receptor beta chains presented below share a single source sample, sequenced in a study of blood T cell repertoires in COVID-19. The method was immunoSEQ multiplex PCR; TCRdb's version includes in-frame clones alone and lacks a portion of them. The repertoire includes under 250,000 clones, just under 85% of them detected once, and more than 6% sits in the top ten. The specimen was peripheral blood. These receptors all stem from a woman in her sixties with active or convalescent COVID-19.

The CDR3 here is CASSFPGLAGGHEQFF. The CDR3 region has the DNA TGTGCCAGCAGCTTCCCGGGACTAGCGGGAGGGCATGAGCAGTTCTTC. This chain links TRBV7-9 with TRBJ2-1; 16 bases fit TRBD2. CDR3 length: 16 amino acids. Trimming took 3 bases from V and 8 from J; bases not matched to a gene: 4. Per germline, CDR1 SEHNR and CDR2 FQNEAQ (reference sequence).

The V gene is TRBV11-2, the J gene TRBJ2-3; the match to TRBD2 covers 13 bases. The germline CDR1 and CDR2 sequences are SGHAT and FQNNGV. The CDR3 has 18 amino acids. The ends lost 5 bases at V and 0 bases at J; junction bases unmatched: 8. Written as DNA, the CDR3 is TGTGCCAGCAGCCTCTATGGGACTAGCGGGGCCAGCACAGATACGCAGTATTTT. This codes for CASSLYGTSGASTDTQYF.

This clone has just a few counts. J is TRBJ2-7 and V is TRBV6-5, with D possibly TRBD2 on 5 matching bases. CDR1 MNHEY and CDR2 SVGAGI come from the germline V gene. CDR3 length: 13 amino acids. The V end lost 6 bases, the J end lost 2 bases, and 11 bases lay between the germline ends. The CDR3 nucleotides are TGTGCCAGCAGAGATGACTACACCTACGAGCAGTACTTC. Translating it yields CASRDDYTYEQYF.

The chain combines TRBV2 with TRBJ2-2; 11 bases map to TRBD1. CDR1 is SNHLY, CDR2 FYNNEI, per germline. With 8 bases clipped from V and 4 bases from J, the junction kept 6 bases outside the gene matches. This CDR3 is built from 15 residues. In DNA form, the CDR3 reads TGTGCCAGCCAAGGACAGGGGGCGGTCACCGGGGAGCTGTTTTTT. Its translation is CASQGQGAVTGELFF.

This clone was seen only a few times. This chain's CDR3 is CASSRDSPLHF. The CDR3 DNA reads as TGTGCCTCCAGTCGTGATTCACCCCTCCACTTT. The V gene is TRBV30, the J gene TRBJ1-6; no clear D. V lost 7 bases to trimming and J lost 8 bases, with 9 bases between them. Per germline, CDR1 GTSNPN and CDR2 SVGIG (reference sequence). The CDR3 consists of 11 residues.

The CDR3 DNA reads TGTGCCAGCAGCCCCCGGACAGGGGAAGAGACCCAGTACTTC. Residues: CASSPRTGEETQYF. This chain uses TRBV11-2 with TRBJ2-5, with TRBD1 identical over 9 bases. Germline V gene lookup returns CDR1 SGHAT and CDR2 FQNNGV. This CDR3 spans 14 amino acids. V trimming: 5 bases; J trimming: 3 bases; junction bases outside the gene matches: 4.

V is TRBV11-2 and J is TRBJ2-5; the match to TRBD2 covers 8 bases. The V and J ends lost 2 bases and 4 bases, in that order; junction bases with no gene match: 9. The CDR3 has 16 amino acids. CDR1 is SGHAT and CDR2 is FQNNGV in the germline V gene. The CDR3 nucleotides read TGTGCCAGCAGCTTAAATCCGGCGGGGGGCGGAGAGACCCAGTACTTC. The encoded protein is CASSLNPAGGGETQYF.

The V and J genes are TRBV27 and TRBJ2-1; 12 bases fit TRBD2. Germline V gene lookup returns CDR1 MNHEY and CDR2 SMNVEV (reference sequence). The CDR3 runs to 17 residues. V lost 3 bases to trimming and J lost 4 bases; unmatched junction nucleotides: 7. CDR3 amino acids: CASSFLGLAGTYNEQFF. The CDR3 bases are TGTGCCAGCAGTTTCTTAGGACTAGCGGGGACTTACAATGAGCAGTTCTTC.

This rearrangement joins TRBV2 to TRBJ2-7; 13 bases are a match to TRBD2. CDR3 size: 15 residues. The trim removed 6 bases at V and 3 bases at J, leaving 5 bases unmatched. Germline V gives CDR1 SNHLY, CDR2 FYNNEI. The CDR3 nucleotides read TGTGCCAGCAGAGGGGGACTAGCGGGAAACTACGAGCAGTACTTC. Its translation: CASRGGLAGNYEQYF.

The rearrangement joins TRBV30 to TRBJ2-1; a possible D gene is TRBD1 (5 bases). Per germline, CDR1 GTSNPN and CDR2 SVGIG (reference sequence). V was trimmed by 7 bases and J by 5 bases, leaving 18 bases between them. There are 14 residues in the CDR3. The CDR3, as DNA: TGTGCCTCCGGAACTGGGGCCACTAACAATGAGCAGTTCTTC. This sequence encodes CASGTGATNNEQFF.

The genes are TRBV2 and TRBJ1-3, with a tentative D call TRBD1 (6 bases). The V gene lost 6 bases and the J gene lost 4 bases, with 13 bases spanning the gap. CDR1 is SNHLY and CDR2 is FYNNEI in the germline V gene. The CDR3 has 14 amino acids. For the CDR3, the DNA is TGTGCCAGCAGAGAGGGGGACATCGGAAACACCATATATTTT. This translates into CASREGDIGNTIYF.

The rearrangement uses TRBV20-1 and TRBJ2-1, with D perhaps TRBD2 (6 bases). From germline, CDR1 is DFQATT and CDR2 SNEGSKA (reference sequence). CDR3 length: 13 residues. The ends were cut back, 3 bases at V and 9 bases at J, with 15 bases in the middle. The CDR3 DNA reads TGCAGTGCTAGTTGGCCGCGGGGCGGTGAGCAGTTCTTC. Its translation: CSASWPRGGEQFF.

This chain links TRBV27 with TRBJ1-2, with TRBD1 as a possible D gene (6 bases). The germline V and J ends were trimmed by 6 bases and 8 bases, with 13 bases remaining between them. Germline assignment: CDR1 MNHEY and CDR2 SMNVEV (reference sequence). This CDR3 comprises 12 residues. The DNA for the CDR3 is TGTGCCAGCAGCCCCCGCCAGGGGGGCTACACCTTC. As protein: CASSPRQGGYTF.

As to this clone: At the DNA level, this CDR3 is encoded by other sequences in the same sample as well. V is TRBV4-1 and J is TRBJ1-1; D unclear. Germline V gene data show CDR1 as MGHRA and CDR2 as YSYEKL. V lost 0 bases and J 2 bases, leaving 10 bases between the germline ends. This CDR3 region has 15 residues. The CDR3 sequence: CASSQDRGSNTEAFF. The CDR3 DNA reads TGCGCCAGCAGCCAAGATCGGGGATCAAACACTGAAGCTTTCTTT.

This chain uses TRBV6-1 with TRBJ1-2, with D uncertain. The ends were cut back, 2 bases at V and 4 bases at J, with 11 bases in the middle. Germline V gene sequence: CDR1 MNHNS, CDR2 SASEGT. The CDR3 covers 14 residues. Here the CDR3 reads CASSEPGTGYGYTF. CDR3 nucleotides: TGTGCCAGCAGTGAACCCGGAACGGGCTATGGCTACACCTTC.

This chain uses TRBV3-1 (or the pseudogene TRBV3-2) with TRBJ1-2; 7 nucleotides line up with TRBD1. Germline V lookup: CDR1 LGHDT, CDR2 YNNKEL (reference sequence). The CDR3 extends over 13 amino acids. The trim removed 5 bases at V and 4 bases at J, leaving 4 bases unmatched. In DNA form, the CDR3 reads TGTGCCAGCAGCTTAGACAGGGTCTATGGCTACACCTTC. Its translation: CASSLDRVYGYTF.

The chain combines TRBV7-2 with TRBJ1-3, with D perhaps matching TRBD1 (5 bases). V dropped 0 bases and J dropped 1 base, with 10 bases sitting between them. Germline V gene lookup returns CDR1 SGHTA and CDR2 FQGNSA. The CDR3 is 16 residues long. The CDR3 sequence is CASSLAQGGSGNTIYF. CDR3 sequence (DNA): TGTGCCAGCAGCTTAGCGCAGGGCGGATCTGGAAACACCATATATTTT.

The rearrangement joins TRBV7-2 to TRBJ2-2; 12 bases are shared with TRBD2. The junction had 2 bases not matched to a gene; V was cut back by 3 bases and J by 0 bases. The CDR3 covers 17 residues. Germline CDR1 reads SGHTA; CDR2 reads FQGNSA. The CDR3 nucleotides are TGTGCCAGCAGCTTGGGACTAGCGGGTACGAACACCGGGGAGCTGTTTTTT. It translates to CASSLGLAGTNTGELFF.

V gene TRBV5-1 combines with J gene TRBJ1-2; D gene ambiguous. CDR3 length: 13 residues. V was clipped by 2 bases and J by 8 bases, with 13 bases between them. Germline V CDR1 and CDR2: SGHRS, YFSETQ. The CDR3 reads CASSLDRANGYTF. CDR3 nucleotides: TGCGCCAGCAGCTTAGATAGAGCCAACGGCTACACCTTC.

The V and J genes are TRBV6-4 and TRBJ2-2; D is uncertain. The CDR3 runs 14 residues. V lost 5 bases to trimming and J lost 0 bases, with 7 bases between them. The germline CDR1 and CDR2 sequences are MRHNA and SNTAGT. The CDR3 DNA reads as TGTGCCAGCAGTAGCGAATCGAACACCGGGGAGCTGTTTTTT. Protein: CASSSESNTGELFF.